The following is a TCR beta chain sequence with its context. This entry belongs to a study of blood T cell repertoires in COVID-19. The wider study: Donors in the United States, Italy and Spain gave samples during acute or convalescent COVID-19.

From germline, CDR1 is SGHNT and CDR2 YENEEA. The CDR3 contains 16 residues. Trimming removed 0 bases at V and 0 bases at J, with 10 bases between. Sequencing was performed with immunoSEQ multiplex PCR; in TCRdb, only in-frame clones are kept and a portion is missing. The sample has about 330,000 clones; over 70% are singletons. The TCR originated in a woman in her forties or fifties with acute or convalescent COVID-19. Sequencing used peripheral blood. The chain combines TRBV11-3 with TRBJ2-3; D call uncertain. The CDR3 sequence is CASSLDLGNSTDTQYF. As DNA, the CDR3 is TGTGCCAGCAGCTTAGATCTGGGCAACAGCACAGATACGCAGTATTTT.